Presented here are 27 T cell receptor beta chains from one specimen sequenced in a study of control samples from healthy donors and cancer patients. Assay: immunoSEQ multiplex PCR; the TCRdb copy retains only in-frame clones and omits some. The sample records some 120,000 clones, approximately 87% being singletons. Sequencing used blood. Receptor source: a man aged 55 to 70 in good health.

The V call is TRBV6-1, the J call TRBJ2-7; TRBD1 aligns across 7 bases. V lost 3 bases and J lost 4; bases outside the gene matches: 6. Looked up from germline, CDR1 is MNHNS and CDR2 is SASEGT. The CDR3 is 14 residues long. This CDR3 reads CASSDLLDRYEQYF. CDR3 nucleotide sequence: TGTGCCAGCAGTGATTTGTTGGACAGGTACGAGCAGTACTTC.

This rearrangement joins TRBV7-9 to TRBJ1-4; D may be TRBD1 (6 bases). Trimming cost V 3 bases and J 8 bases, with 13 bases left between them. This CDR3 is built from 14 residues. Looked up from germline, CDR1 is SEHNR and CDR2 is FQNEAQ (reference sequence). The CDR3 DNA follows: TGTGCCAGCAGCTTTGTTTCAGGGGTCGAAAAACTGTTTTTT. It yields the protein CASSFVSGVEKLFF.

The CDR3 loop is CASSQVLVGTDTQYF. CDR3 in DNA: TGCGCCAGCAGCCAAGTACTTGTGGGCACAGATACGCAGTATTTT. The rearrangement uses TRBV4-3 and TRBJ2-3; no reliable D call. V shed 1 base and J shed 1 base, with 9 bases lying between them. The germline gives CDR1 LGHNA, CDR2 YSLEER. The CDR3 is 15 residues long.

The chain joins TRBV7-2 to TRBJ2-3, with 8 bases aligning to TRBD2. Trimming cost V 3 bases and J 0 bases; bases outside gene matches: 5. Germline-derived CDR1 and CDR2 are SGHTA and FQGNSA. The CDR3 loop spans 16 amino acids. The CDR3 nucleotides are TGTGCCAGCAGCTTTCGGGGGGGACCGAGCACAGATACGCAGTATTTT. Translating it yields CASSFRGGPSTDTQYF.

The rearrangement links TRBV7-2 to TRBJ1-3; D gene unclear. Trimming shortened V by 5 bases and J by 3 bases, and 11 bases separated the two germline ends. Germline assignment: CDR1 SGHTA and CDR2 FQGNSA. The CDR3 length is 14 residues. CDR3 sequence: CASSPDGSGNTIYF. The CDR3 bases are TGTGCCAGCAGCCCAGACGGCAGTGGAAACACCATATATTTT.

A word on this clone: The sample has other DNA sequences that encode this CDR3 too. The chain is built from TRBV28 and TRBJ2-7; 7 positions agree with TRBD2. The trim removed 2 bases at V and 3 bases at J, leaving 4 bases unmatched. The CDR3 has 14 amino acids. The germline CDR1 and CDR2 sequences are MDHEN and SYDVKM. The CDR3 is CASSLVGGVYEQYF. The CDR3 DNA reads TGTGCCAGCAGTTTAGTGGGGGGGGTCTACGAGCAGTACTTC.

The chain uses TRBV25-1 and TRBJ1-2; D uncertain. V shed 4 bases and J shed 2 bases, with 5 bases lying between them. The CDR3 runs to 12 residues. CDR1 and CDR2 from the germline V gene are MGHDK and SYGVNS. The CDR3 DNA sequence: TGTGCCAGCAGTGGAGGGAACTATGGCTACACCTTC. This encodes CASSGGNYGYTF.

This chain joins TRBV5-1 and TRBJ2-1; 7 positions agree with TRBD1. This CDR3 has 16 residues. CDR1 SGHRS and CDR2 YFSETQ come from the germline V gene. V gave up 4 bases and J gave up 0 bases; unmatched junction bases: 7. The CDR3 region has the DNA TGCGCCAGCAGCGAAGGGACAGAAACCTCCTACAATGAGCAGTTCTTC. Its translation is CASSEGTETSYNEQFF. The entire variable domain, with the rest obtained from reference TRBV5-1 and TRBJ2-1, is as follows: KAGVTQTPRYLIKTRGQQVTLSCSPISGHRSVSWYQQTPGQGLQFLFEYFSETQRNKGNFPGRFSGRQFSNSRSEMNVSTLELGDSALYLCASSEGTETSYNEQFFGPGTRLTVL.

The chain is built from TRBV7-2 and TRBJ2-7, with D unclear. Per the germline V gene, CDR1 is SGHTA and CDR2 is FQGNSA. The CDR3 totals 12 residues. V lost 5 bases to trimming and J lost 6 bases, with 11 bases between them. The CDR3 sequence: CASSPGRTEQYF. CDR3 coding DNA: TGTGCCAGCAGCCCAGGACGGACCGAGCAGTACTTC.

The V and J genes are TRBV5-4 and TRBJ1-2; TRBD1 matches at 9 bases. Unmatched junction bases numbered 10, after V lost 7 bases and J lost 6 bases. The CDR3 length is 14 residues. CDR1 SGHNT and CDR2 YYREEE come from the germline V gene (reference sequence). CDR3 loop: CASRKQGAKNGYTF. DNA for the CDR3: TGTGCCAGCCGCAAACAGGGGGCAAAAAATGGCTACACCTTC.

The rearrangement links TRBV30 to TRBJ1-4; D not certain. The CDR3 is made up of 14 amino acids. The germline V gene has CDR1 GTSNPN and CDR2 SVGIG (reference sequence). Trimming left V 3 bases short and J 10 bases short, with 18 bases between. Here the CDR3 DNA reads TGTGCCTGGAGGGGTAGCCTGCTATTCGGAAAACTGTTTTTT. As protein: CAWRGSLLFGKLFF. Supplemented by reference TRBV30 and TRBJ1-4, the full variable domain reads SQTIHQWPATLVQPVGSPLSLECTVEGTSNPNLYWYRQAAGRGLQLLFYSVGIGQISSEVPQNLSASRPQDRQFILSSKKLLLSDSGFYLCAWRGSLLFGKLFFGSGTQLSVL.

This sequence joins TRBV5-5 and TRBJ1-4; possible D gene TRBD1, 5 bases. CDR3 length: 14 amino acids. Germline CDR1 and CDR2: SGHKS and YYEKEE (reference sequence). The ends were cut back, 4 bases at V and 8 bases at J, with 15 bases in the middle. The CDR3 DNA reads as TGTGCCAGCAGCCTAGAGACAGTTTTGGAAAAACTGTTTTTT. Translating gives CASSLETVLEKLFF.

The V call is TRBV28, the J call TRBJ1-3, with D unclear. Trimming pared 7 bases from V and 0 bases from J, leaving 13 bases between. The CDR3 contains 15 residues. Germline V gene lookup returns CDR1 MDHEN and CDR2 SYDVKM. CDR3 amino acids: CASTETGFSGNTIYF. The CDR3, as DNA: TGTGCCAGCACCGAGACTGGTTTCTCTGGAAACACCATATATTTT.

The CDR3 loop is CASSLSRDWRVEAFF. CDR3 in DNA: TGTGCCAGCAGTTTATCGCGGGACTGGAGGGTCGAGGCTTTCTTT. The V call is TRBV27, the J call TRBJ1-1; D may be TRBD1 (5 bases). Germline-derived CDR1 and CDR2 are MNHEY and SMNVEV (reference sequence). Trimming removed 0 bases from V and 11 bases from J, with 19 bases in between. This CDR3 is 15 amino acids long.

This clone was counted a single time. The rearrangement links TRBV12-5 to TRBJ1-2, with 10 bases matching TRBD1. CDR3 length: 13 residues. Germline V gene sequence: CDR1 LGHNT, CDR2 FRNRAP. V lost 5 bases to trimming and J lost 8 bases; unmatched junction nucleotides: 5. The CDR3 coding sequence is TGTGCTAGTGGTCCAGGGACAGGGGTAGGCTACACCTTC. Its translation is CASGPGTGVGYTF.

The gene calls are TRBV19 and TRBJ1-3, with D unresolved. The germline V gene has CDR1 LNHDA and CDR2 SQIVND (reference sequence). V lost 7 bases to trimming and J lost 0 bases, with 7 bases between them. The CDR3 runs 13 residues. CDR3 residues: CASMNDSGNTIYF. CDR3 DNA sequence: TGTGCCAGTATGAATGACTCTGGAAACACCATATATTTT.

The CDR3 region has the DNA TGTGCCAGCAGCTTGGCCGGGCCGATTAATCAGCCCCAGCATTTT. Protein: CASSLAGPINQPQHF. The rearrangement uses TRBV5-5 and TRBJ1-5; D remains ambiguous. Germline V CDR1 and CDR2: SGHKS, YYEKEE (reference sequence). The CDR3 extends over 15 amino acids. V lost 0 bases and J 4 bases, leaving 11 bases between the germline ends.

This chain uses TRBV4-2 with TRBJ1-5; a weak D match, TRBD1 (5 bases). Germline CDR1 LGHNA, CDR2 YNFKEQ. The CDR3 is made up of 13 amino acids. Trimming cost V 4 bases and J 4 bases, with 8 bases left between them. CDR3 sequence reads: CASSRDLNQPQHF. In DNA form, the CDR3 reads TGTGCCAGCAGCCGGGACTTAAATCAGCCCCAGCATTTT.

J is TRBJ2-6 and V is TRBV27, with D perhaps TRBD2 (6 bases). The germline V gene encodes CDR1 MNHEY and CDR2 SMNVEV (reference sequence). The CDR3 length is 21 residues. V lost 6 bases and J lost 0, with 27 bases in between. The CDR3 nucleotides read TGTGCCAGCAGCCCTCCCGCCTTTACAGAAGGGACTCCCTCTGGGGCCAACGTCCTGACTTTC. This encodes CASSPPAFTEGTPSGANVLTF.

CDR3 amino acids: CASSEGGGTGRYGYTF. The CDR3 DNA reads as TGTGCCAGCAGTGAAGGGGGGGGAACAGGAAGGTATGGCTACACCTTC. V is TRBV6-1 and J is TRBJ1-2, with a possible D match to TRBD1 (5 bases). Germline assignment: CDR1 MNHNS and CDR2 SASEGT. CDR3 length: 16 residues. Trimming shortened V by 1 base and J by 5 bases, and 17 bases separated the two germline ends.

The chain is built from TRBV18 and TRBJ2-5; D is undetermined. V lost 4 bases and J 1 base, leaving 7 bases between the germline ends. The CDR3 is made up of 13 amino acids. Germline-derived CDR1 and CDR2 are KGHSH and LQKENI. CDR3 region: CASSLDTQETQYF. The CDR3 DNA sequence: TGTGCCAGCTCACTAGACACCCAAGAGACCCAGTACTTC.

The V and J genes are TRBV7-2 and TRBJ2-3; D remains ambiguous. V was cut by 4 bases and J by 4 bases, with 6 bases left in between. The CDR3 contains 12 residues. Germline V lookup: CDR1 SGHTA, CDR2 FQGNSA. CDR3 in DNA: TGTGCCAGCAGCTCACTATCAGATACGCAGTATTTT. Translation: CASSSLSDTQYF.

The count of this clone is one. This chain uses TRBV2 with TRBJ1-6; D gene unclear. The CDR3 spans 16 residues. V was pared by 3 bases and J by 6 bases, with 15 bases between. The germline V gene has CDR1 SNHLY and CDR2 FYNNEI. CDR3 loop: CASSDRLGFSNSPLHF. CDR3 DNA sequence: TGTGCCAGCAGTGACCGCCTTGGGTTCTCTAATTCACCCCTCCACTTT.

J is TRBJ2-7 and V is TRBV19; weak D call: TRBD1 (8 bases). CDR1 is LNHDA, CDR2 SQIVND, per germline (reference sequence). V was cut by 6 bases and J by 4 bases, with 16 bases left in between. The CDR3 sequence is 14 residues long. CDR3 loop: CASSEDRGLYEQYF. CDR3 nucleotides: TGTGCCAGTAGCGAAGACAGGGGACTATACGAGCAGTACTTC.

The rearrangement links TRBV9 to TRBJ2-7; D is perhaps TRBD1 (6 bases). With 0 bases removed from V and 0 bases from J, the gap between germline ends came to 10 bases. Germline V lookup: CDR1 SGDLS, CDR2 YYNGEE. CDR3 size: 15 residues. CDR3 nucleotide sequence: TGTGCCAGCAGCGTAGAATGGGACAACTCCTACGAGCAGTACTTC. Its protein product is CASSVEWDNSYEQYF.

The CDR3 DNA follows: TGCGCCAGCAGCCAAGATGGGACAGCCTACACCGGGGAGCTGTTTTTT. Translation gives CASSQDGTAYTGELFF. The chain employs TRBV4-3 and TRBJ2-2; 7 bases map to TRBD1. V was pared by 0 bases and J by 3 bases, with 4 bases of the junction left unmatched. Germline-derived CDR1 and CDR2 are LGHNA and YSLEER. The CDR3 has 16 amino acids.

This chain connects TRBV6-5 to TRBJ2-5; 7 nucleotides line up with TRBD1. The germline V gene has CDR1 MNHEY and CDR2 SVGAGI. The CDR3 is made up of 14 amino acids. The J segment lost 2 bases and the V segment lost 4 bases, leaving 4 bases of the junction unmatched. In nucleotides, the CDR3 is TGTGCCAGCAGTTTTACAGGGGATCAAGAGACCCAGTACTTC. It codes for CASSFTGDQETQYF.